The next 12 T cell receptor beta chains were all read from a single sample in a study of early T cells in non-severe SARS-CoV-2 infection. TCRdb reprocessed the 5' RACE reads via MiXCR and lists one record per CDR3 protein. The data hold under 85,000 distinct CDR3 sequences, with more than 12% observed a single time. Sequencing was performed on whole blood, taken at baseline. The receptor set was obtained from an adult who was a healthcare worker with PCR-confirmed SARS-CoV-2 infection or an uninfected control (not recorded which).

The chain employs TRBV7-3 and TRBJ2-1, with 13 bases matching TRBD2. In germline, CDR1 is SGHTA, CDR2 FQGTGA. The CDR3 has 13 residues. The junction had 4 bases not matched to a gene; V was cut back by 5 bases and J by 12 bases. The CDR3 coding sequence is TGTGCCAGCAGCGCGGGACTAGCGGGACGGCAGTTCTTC. The encoded protein is CASSAGLAGRQFF. Full variable domain (outside the CDR3, taken from reference TRBV7-3 and TRBJ2-1): GAGVSQTPSNKVTEKGKYVELRCDPISGHTALYWYRQSLGQGPEFLIYFQGTGAADDSGLPNDRFFAVRPEGSVSTLKIQRTERGDSAVYLCASSAGLAGRQFFGPGTRLTVL.

The chain combines TRBV7-9 with TRBJ2-2, with D maybe TRBD2 (6 bases). This CDR3 is built from 16 residues. CDR1 and CDR2 (germline): SEHNR, FQNEAQ (reference sequence). V was pared by 2 bases and J by 4 bases, with 14 bases between. CDR3 DNA sequence: TGTGCCAGCAGCTTACGGGCGGCCGGGGGCACCGGGGAGCTGTTTTTT. It codes for CASSLRAAGGTGELFF. Full variable domain (remainder filled in from reference TRBV7-9 and TRBJ2-2): DTGVSQNPRHKITKRGQNVTFRCDPISEHNRLYWYRQTLGQGPEFLTYFQNEAQLEKSRLLSDRFSAERPKGSFSTLEIQRTEQGDSAMYLCASSLRAAGGTGELFFGEGSRLTVL.

The rearrangement uses TRBV4-2 and TRBJ2-7; 8 bases are a match to TRBD2. This CDR3 has 16 residues. Trimming removed 2 bases from V and 4 bases from J; junction bases left unmatched: 10. CDR1 and CDR2 from the germline V gene are LGHNA and YNFKEQ. CDR3 sequence reads: CASSQFNSGTRYEQYF. The CDR3 nucleotides are TGTGCCAGCAGCCAATTCAACTCCGGGACTAGATACGAGCAGTACTTC.

This clonotype was seen ten or more times. The chain uses TRBV2 and TRBJ2-1; no reliable D call. The CDR3 length is 12 residues. Trimming shortened V by 6 bases and J by 4 bases, and 7 bases separated the two germline ends. CDR1 and CDR2 from the germline V gene are SNHLY and FYNNEI. Here the CDR3 reads CASRGSYNEQFF. As DNA, the CDR3 is TGTGCCAGCAGGGGAAGTTACAATGAGCAGTTCTTC. The full variable domain, with the rest looked up from reference TRBV2 and TRBJ2-1, is EPEVTQTPSHQVTQMGQEVILRCVPISNHLYFYWYRQILGQKVEFLVSFYNNEISEKSEIFDDQFSVERPDGSNFTLKIRSTKLEDSAMYFCASRGSYNEQFFGPGTRLTVL.

This rearrangement joins TRBV18 to TRBJ1-3; D unclear. This CDR3 spans 16 amino acids. Germline values: CDR1 KGHSH, CDR2 LQKENI. The V end was cut by 5 bases, the J end by 0 bases, with 14 bases between. CDR3 residues: CASSESEADSGNTIYF. CDR3 coding DNA: TGTGCCAGCTCAGAATCCGAGGCAGACTCTGGAAACACCATATATTTT.

The V and J genes are TRBV3-1 and TRBJ2-7, with a weak D call TRBD1 (6 bases). The CDR3 has 15 amino acids. Trimming took off 5 bases at V and 1 base at J, with 15 bases between the two ends. Looked up from germline, CDR1 is LGHDT and CDR2 is YNNKEL (reference sequence). The CDR3 spells CASSSHGDTSYEQYF. DNA of the CDR3: TGTGCCAGCAGCTCCCACGGGGACACTTCCTACGAGCAGTACTTC.

This clonotype has ten or more counts. The chain couples TRBV20-1 to TRBJ2-7; possible D gene TRBD1, 6 bases. Trimming removed 2 bases from V and 4 bases from J, with 9 bases in between. CDR1 is DFQATT and CDR2 is SNEGSKA in the germline V gene (reference sequence). This CDR3 spans 12 amino acids. CDR3 protein: CSARPDRYEQYF. CDR3 sequence (DNA): TGCAGTGCTAGACCGGACAGATACGAGCAGTACTTC.

This clonotype was picked up many times. This chain uses TRBV7-2 with TRBJ2-1; D is undetermined. This CDR3 has 14 residues. CDR1 SGHTA and CDR2 FQGNSA come from the germline V gene. The V end was cut by 4 bases, the J end by 8 bases, with 15 bases between. The CDR3 nucleotides read TGTGCCAGCAGCTCCGGCTTTATTGTAGATGAGCAGTTCTTC. Translation gives CASSSGFIVDEQFF.

At least ten counts were recorded for this clonotype. The CDR3 nucleotides read TGCAGTGCTCCGCCGGGACAGGGGATCAACTATGGCTACACCTTC. As protein: CSAPPGQGINYGYTF. The J gene is TRBJ1-2, the V gene TRBV20-1; 10 bases map to TRBD1. Germline trimming cut 5 bases from V and 2 bases from J; bases unmatched to any gene: 8. The CDR3 contains 15 residues. Looked up from germline, CDR1 is DFQATT and CDR2 is SNEGSKA (reference sequence).

This clonotype was detected only a few times. This sequence joins TRBV12-3 or TRBV12-4 and TRBJ2-2, with 14 bases lining up with TRBD2. The CDR3 extends over 18 amino acids. V shed 4 bases, J shed 3 bases, and the junction held 7 bases outside the gene matches. The CDR3 region has the DNA TGTGCCAGCAGTTGGGGACTAGCGGGAGAGGGAGACACCGGGGAGCTGTTTTTT. Amino acids: CASSWGLAGEGDTGELFF.

This clonotype appeared many times. V is TRBV28 and J is TRBJ1-1; D ambiguous. Germline V lookup: CDR1 MDHEN, CDR2 SYDVKM. V gave up 7 bases and J gave up 5 bases, with 14 bases separating them. The CDR3 is made up of 13 amino acids. This CDR3 reads CASIHRRRTEAFF. The CDR3 DNA reads TGTGCCAGCATCCACCGACGGCGGACTGAAGCTTTCTTT.

CDR3 DNA: TGCGCCAGCAGCTTGGCCCCCCTCTCCTACGAGCAGTACTTC. It encodes CASSLAPLSYEQYF. V and J are TRBV5-1 and TRBJ2-7; D not resolved. The CDR3 is 14 amino acids. Trimming stripped 0 bases from V and 0 bases from J, with 7 bases between. Germline-derived CDR1 and CDR2 are SGHRS and YFSETQ.